This T cell receptor (beta chain) was found in a study of response to subunit inactivated influenza vaccine. Notes on the study in general: T cells newly recruited by each seasonal influenza vaccination are few, the authors suggested.

The CDR3 is 12 residues long. Germline CDR1 is SEHNR and CDR2 is FQNEAQ (reference sequence). Trimming took 5 bases from V and 5 from J, leaving 7 bases between them. Via MiXCR, TCRdb re-called the RT-PCR reads, giving one row per CDR3 protein. In the table there are about 830,000 distinct CDR3 sequences, roughly 18% of which are singletons. Remarks on this clonotype: What it recognizes is unknown.

This sequence was found in a man over 45 who received an inactivated influenza vaccine. This chain links TRBV7-9 with TRBJ2-1; D call uncertain. The material sequenced was PBMCs from blood, taken roughly 5 days after vaccination. The CDR3 DNA reads as TGTGCCAGCAGCGTGGGAAACAATGAGCAGTTCTTC. Amino acid sequence: CASSVGNNEQFF.